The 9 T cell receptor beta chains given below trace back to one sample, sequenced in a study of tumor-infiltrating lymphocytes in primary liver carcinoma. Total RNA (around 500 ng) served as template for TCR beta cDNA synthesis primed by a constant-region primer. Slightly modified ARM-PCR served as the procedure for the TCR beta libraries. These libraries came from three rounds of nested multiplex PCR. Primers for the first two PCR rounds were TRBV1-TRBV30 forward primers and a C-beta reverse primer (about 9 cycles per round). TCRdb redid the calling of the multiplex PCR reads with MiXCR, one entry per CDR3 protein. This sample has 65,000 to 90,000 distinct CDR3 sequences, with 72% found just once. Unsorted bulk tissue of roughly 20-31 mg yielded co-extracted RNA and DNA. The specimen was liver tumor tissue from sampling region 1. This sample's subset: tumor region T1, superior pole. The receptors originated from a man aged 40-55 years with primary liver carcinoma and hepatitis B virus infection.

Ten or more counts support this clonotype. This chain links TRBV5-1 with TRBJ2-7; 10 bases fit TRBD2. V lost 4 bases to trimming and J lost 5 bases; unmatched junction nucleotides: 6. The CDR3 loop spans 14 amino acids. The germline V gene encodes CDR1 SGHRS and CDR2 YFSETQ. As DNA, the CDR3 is TGCGCCAGCAGCCCTAGCGGGAGTATCAACGAGCAGTACTTC. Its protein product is CASSPSGSINEQYF.

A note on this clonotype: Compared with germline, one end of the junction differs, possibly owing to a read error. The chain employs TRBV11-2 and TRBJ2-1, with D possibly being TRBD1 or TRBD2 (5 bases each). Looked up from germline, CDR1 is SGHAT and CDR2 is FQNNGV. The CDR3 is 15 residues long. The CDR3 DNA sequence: TGTGCAAGCGTACTAGGGGACCTTCGGGGACGTGAGCAGTTATTC. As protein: CASVLGDLRGREQLF. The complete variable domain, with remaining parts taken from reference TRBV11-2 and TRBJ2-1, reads EAGVAQSPRYKIIEKRQSVAFWCNPISGHATLYWYQQILGQGPKLLIQFQNNGVVDDSQLPKDRFSAERLKGVDSTLKIQPAKLEDSAVYLCASVLGDLRGREQLFGPGTRLTVL.

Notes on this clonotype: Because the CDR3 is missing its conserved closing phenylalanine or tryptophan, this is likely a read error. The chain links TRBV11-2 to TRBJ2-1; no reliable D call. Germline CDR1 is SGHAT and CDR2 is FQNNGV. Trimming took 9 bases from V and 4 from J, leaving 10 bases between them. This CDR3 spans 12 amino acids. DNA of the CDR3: TGTGCCAGTAGCCAGGAGTACAATGAGCAGTTCTTA. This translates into CASSQEYNEQFL.

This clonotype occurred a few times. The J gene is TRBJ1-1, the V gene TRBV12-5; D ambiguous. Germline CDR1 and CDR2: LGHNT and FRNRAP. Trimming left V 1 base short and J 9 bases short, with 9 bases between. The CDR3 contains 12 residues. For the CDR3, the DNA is TGTGCTAGTGGTTTGGGAGATGGAAAAGCTTTCTTT. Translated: CASGLGDGKAFF.

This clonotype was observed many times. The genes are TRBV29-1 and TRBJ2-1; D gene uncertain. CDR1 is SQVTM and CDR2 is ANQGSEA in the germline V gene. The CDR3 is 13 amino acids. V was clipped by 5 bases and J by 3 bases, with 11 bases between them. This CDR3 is CSVTTGSYNEQFF. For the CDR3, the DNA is TGCAGCGTTACGACTGGTAGCTACAATGAGCAGTTCTTC.

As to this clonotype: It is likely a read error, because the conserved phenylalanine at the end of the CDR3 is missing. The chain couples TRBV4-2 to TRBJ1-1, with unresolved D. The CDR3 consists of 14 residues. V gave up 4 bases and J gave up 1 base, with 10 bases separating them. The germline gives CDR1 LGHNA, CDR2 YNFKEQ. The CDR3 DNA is TGTGCCAGCAGCCGAGAATTCAGGAACACTGAAGCTTTCCTT. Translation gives CASSREFRNTEAFL.

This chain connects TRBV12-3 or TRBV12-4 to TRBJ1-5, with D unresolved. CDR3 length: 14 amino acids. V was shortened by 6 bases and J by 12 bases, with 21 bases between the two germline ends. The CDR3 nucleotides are TGTGCCAGCAGCAAGGGCCCATGCAATCTGCTCCAGCATTTT. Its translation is CASSKGPCNLLQHF.

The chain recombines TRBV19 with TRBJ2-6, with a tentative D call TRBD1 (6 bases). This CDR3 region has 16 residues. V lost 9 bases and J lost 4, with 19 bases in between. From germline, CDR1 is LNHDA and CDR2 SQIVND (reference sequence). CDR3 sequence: CARTTNTGLGANVLTF. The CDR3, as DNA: TGTGCCAGAACTACGAATACAGGGCTCGGGGCCAACGTCCTGACTTTC.

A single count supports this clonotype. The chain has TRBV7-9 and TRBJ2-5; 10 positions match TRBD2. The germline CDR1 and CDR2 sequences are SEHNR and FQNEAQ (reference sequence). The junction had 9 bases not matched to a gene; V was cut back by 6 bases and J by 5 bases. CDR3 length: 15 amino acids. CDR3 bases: TGTGCCAGCAGTCAAAGCGGGAGGGTCTTTGAGACCCAGTACTTC. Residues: CASSQSGRVFETQYF. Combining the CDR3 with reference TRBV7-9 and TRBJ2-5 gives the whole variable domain DTGVSQNPRHKITKRGQNVTFRCDPISEHNRLYWYRQTLGQGPEFLTYFQNEAQLEKSRLLSDRFSAERPKGSFSTLEIQRTEQGDSAMYLCASSQSGRVFETQYFGPGTRLLVL.